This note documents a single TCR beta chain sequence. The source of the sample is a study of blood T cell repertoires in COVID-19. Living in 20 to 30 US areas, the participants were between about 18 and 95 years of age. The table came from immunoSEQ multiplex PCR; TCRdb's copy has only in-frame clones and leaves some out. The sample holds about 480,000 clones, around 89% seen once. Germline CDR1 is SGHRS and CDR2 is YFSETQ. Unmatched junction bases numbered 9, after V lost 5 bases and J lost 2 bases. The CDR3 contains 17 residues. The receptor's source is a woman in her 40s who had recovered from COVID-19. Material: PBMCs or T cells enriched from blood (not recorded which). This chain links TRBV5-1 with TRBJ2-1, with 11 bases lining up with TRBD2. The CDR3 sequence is CASRLGGLAAAYNEQFF. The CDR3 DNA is TGCGCCAGCAGGTTAGGGGGACTAGCGGCGGCCTACAATGAGCAGTTCTTC.